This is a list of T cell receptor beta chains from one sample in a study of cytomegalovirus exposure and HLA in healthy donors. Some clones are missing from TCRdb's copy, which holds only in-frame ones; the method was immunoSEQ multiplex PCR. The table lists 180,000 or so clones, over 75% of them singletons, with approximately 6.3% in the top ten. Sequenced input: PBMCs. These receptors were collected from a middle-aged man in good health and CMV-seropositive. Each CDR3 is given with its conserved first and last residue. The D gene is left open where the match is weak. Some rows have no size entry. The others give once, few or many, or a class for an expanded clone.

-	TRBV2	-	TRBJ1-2	TGTGCCAGCAGTGGAGCCAGCTATGGCTACACCTTC	CASSGASYGYTF
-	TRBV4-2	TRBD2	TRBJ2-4	TGTGCCAGCAGCCAAGACCCTAGCGGGATGGCCAAAAACATTCAGTACTTC	CASSQDPSGMAKNIQYF
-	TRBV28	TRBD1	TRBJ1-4	TGTGCCAGCAGTCCCACCCGGGACAGGGGCAAAAAACTGTTTTTT	CASSPTRDRGKKLFF
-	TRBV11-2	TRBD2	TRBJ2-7	TGTGCCAGCAGCTTTACTAGCGGGAGCGAAATCTTCAACTACGAGCAGTACTTC	CASSFTSGSEIFNYEQYF
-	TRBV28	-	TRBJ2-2	TGTGCCAGCAGTTTATTAGACACCGGGGAGCTGTTTTTT	CASSLLDTGELFF
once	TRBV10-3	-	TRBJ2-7	TGTGCCATCAGTGAGACAGGGACAACCTACGAGCAGTACTTC	CAISETGTTYEQYF
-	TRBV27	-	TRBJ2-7	TGTGCCAGCAGCAACACCGGCCGTGGGGAGTTCTACGAGCAGTACTTC	CASSNTGRGEFYEQYF
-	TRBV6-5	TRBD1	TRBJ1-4	TGTGCCAGCAGGTCGGGACAGGGTAATGAAAAACTGTTTTTT	CASRSGQGNEKLFF
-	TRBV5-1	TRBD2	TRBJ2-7	TGCGCCAGCAGCTTGGGTTCTAGCGGCCCCTCCTACGAGCAGTATTTC	CASSLGSSGPSYEQYF
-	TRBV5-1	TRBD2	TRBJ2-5	TGCGCCAGCAGCCCGGGACTAGCGGGAGGATTAGGAGAGACCCAGTACTTC	CASSPGLAGGLGETQYF
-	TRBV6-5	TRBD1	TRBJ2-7	TGTGCCAGCAGTTACGGGGGGACAGGGGCCTACGAGCAGTACTTC	CASSYGGTGAYEQYF
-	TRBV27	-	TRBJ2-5	TGTGCCAGCAGCCCCAGGACAGTTGGGGAGACCCAGTACTTC	CASSPRTVGETQYF
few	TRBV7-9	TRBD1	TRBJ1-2	TGTGCCAGCAGTCAGGGGGCGCTCGGTGAAGGCTACACCTTC	CASSQGALGEGYTF
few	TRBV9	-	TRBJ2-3	TGTGCCAGCAGCCTCTCGGGGGATACGCAGTATTTT	CASSLSGDTQYF
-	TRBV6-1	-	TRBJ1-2	TGTGCCAGCAGTGAAGCGGGGGAGGGAGGCTACACCTTC	CASSEAGEGGYTF
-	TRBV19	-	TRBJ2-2	TGTGCCAGTAAATATAACTACGCGAACACCGGGGAGCTGTTTTTT	CASKYNYANTGELFF
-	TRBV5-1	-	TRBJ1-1	TGCGCCAGCAGCTTGGCCTTCAAGGGGACTGAAGCTTTCTTT	CASSLAFKGTEAFF
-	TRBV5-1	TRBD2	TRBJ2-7	TGCGCCAGTAGCGGGGGCGGACAGGTTGAAGTTCACGAGCAGTACTTC	CASSGGGQVEVHEQYF
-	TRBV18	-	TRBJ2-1	TGTGCCAGCTCACCATCTGCAGAAAACAGGGGAGGCGTGCGGGTCTTC	CASSPSAENRGGVRVF
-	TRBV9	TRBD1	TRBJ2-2	TGTGCCAGCAGCGCCAGGACAGGGAATCCCGGGGAGCTGTTTTTT	CASSARTGNPGELFF
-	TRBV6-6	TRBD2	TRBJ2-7	TGTGCCAGCAGGAATCCGGGACTAGACCCCAGCGAGCAGTACTTC	CASRNPGLDPSEQYF
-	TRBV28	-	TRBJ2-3	TGTGCCAGCAGTCTCGTCAGCGGTAGCACAGATACGCAGTATTTT	CASSLVSGSTDTQYF
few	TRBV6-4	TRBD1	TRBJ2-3	TGTGCCAGCAGTGCCGGGACAGGGCGCCCAGATACGCAGTATTTT	CASSAGTGRPDTQYF
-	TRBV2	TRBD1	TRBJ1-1	TGTGCCAGCAGGACCGGGACAGCGAACACTGAAGCTTTCTTT	CASRTGTANTEAFF
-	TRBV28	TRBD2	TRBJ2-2	TGTGCCAGCGGGGGTAGGACTAGCGGGAGAGACGGGGAGCTGTTTTTT	CASGGRTSGRDGELFF
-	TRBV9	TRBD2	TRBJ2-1	TGTGCCAGCAACCGGGAGGTGGGCGAGCAGTTCTTC	CASNREVGEQFF
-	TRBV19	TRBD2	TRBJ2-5	TGTGCCAGTAGCCAGACTAGCGGGAGGACCGAGACCCAGTACTTC	CASSQTSGRTETQYF
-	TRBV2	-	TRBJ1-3	TGTGCCAGCAGAGGGACAAGCGCTGGAAACACCATATATTTT	CASRGTSAGNTIYF
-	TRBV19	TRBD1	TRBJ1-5	TGTGCCAGTAGTCTTGCCGGGACAGGGAATCAGCCCCAGCATTTT	CASSLAGTGNQPQHF
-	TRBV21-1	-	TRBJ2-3	TGTGCCAGCAGCAACGGCGATAGCGGGAGTGGAGATACGCAGTATTTT	CASSNGDSGSGDTQYF
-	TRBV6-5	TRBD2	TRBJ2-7	TGTGCCAGCAGTTATTTGGGAGGGGACGAGCAGTACTTC	CASSYLGGDEQYF
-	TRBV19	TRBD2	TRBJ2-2	TGTGCCAGCTCTCTAGCGGGAGGGAAGTCCGGGGAGCTGTTTTTT	CASSLAGGKSGELFF
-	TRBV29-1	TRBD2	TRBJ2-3	TGCAGCGTGGGACTAGGAAGCACAGATACGCAGTATTTT	CSVGLGSTDTQYF
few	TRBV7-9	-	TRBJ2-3	TGTGCCAGCAGCTTAGAACTCCCCGAGAGTACGCAGTATTTT	CASSLELPESTQYF
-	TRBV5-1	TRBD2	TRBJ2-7	TGCGCCAGCAGCCCCCCGGGGGCTAGCGGGAGTAACGAGCAGTACTTC	CASSPPGASGSNEQYF
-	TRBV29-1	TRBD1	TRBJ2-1	TGCAGCGTTGAGTGGACAGGAAGCTCCTACAATGAGCAGTTCTTC	CSVEWTGSSYNEQFF
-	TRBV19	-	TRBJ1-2	TGTGCCAGTAGGGCAGAGAGGTATGGCTACACCTTC	CASRAERYGYTF
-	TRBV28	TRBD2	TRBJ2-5	TGTGCCAGCAGTTTGCAGGCTAGCGGGAGTAAGACCCAGTACTTC	CASSLQASGSKTQYF
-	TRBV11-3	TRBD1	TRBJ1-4	TGTGCCAGCAGTCGGTCGACAGGGAGTGAAAAACTGTTTTTT	CASSRSTGSEKLFF
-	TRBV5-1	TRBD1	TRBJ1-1	TGCGCCAGCAGCTCCCTCGCCGGGACAGAGAACACTGAAGCTTTCTTT	CASSSLAGTENTEAFF
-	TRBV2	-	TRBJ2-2	TGTGCCAGCAGTGTGGGGGGCACCGGGGAGCTGTTTTTT	CASSVGGTGELFF
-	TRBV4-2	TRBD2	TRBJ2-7	TGTGCCAGCAGCCAAGTTAGGGGAGCGGGGGTGACCTACGAGCAGTACTTC	CASSQVRGAGVTYEQYF
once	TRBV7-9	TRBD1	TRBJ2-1	TGTGCCAGCAGCTGGGACAGGGGGCGAAGCAATGAGCAGTTCTTC	CASSWDRGRSNEQFF
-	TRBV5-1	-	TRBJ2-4	TGCGCCAGCAGCCCTGTGGGTGGAGACATTCAGTACTTC	CASSPVGGDIQYF
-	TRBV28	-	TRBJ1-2	TGTGCCAGCAGAGTCCGGGGTGGCTACACCTTC	CASRVRGGYTF
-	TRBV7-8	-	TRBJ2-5	TGTGCCAGCAGCTTAAAGGCGGGAAAGGATGAGACCCAGTACTTC	CASSLKAGKDETQYF
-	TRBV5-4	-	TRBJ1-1	TGTGCCAGCAGCTTGGAAGGGACATTGAACACTGAAGCTTTCTTT	CASSLEGTLNTEAFF
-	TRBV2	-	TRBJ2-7	TGTGCCAGCTCTAACTACGAGCAGTACTTC	CASSNYEQYF
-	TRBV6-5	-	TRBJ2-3	TGTGCCAGCAGTCTCCAGGGGCCGACCACAGATACGCAGTATTTT	CASSLQGPTTDTQYF
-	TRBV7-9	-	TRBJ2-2	TGTGCCAGCAGTACAGACAGTTGGGTCGGGGAGCTGTTTTTT	CASSTDSWVGELFF
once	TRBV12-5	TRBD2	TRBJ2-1	TGTGCTAGTGGAGAGACTAGCGGGTTGAGCTCCTACAATGAGCAGTTCTTC	CASGETSGLSSYNEQFF
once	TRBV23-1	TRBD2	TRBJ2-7	TGCGCCAGGCACTACCGGGAGGCTACCTACGAGCAGTACTTC	CARHYREATYEQYF
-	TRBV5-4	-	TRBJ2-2	TGTGCCAGCAGCACCCGAGGCGGGAAAGGAACCGGGGAGCTGTTTTTT	CASSTRGGKGTGELFF
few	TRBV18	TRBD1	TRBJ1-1	TGTGCCAGCTCACCCGGGACAGGGGGCCACACTGAAGCTTTCTTT	CASSPGTGGHTEAFF
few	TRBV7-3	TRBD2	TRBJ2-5	TGTGCCAGCAGCTTAAATGCGGGAGGGCCTTCAGAGACCCAGTACTTC	CASSLNAGGPSETQYF
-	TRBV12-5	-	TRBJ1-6	TGTGCTAGTGGTTTGGGCGACAGAGATAATTCACCCCTCCACTTT	CASGLGDRDNSPLHF
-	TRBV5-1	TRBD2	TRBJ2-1	TGCGCCAGCAGCGAGCGGGAGGGCCTTTTCGATGAGCAGTTCTTC	CASSEREGLFDEQFF
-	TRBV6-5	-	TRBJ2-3	TGTGCCAGCAGTTACTCGTGGAGGGGAGCAGATACGCAGTATTTT	CASSYSWRGADTQYF